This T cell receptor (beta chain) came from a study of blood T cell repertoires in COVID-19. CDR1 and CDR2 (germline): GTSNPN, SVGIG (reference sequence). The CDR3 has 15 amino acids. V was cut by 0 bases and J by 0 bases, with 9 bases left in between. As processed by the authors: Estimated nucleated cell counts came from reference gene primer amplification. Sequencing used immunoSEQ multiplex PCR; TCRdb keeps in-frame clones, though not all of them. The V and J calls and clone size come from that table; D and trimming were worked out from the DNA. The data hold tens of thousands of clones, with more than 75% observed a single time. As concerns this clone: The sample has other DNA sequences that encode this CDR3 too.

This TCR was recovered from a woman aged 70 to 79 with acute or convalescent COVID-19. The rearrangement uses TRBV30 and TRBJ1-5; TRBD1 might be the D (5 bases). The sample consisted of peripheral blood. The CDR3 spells CAWSVGGNSNQPQHF. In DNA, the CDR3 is TGTGCCTGGAGTGTGGGGGGAAATAGCAATCAGCCCCAGCATTTT. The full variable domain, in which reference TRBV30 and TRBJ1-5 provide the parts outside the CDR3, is SQTIHQWPATLVQPVGSPLSLECTVEGTSNPNLYWYRQAAGRGLQLLFYSVGIGQISSEVPQNLSASRPQDRQFILSSKKLLLSDSGFYLCAWSVGGNSNQPQHFGDGTRLSIL.